This T cell receptor (beta chain) derives from a study of blood T cell repertoires in COVID-19. Study information: Whether acute or convalescent, the COVID-19 samples came from the United States, Italy and Spain. The cDNA or gDNA used as material had been derived from T cells, B-cell-depleted T cells, or PBMCs.

In the original workflow: Amplified reference gene primers provided the basis for estimating nucleated cell counts. Only in-frame clones appear in the TCRdb table, and some are missing; sequencing was by immunoSEQ multiplex PCR. The V and J calls and clone size come from that table; D and trimming were worked out from the DNA. The sample comprises roughly 62,000 clones, roughly 80% of which are singletons, and roughly 20% rests with the top ten. Germline CDR1 reads SGHRS; CDR2 reads YFSETQ. The CDR3 runs to 11 residues. The V end lost 4 bases, the J end lost 7 bases, and 8 bases lay between the germline ends.

The sequenced sample was peripheral blood. The chain has TRBV5-1 and TRBJ1-2; unclear D gene. The clonotype was recovered from a woman aged 80 or over with active or convalescent COVID-19. The CDR3 protein is CASSGEGGYTF. In DNA form, the CDR3 reads TGCGCCAGCAGCGGGGAGGGTGGCTACACCTTC.